The 20 T cell receptor beta chains below all came from one sample that was sequenced in a study of OX40 agonist ivuxolimab in advanced cancers. This table comes from immunoSEQ multiplex PCR, and its TCRdb copy is limited to in-frame clones, with some not included. Among fewer than 95,000 clones listed, about 86% were seen once. Sample: CD4+ or CD8+ T cells sorted from blood, taken in a trial of the OX40 agonist ivuxolimab. The source of these receptors is an adult with an advanced solid tumor such as melanoma, head and neck, liver or kidney cancer.

This chain links TRBV11-2 with TRBJ1-2, with TRBD1 identical over 12 bases. With V trimmed by 0 bases and J by 4 bases, 6 bases remained unmatched. The CDR3 is made up of 17 amino acids. Germline-derived CDR1 and CDR2 are SGHAT and FQNNGV. The CDR3 protein is CASSLETGTGGVYGYTF. CDR3 nucleotides: TGTGCCAGCAGCTTAGAGACCGGGACAGGGGGCGTCTATGGCTACACCTTC.

A few counts support this clone. The genes are TRBV15 and TRBJ2-5; the D gene is possibly TRBD2 (6 bases). From germline, CDR1 is LNHNV and CDR2 YYDKDF (reference sequence). The CDR3 is made up of 15 amino acids. Deletions cut 5 bases from V and 3 bases from J, with 16 bases between. The CDR3 region is CATSGGGGWKETQYF. The DNA for the CDR3 is TGTGCCACCAGCGGCGGAGGAGGGTGGAAAGAGACCCAGTACTTC.

This clone was counted between two and nine times. The rearrangement links TRBV28 to TRBJ1-1; no firm D call. Trimming removed 3 bases at V and 2 bases at J, with 10 bases between. CDR3 length: 14 amino acids. Germline lookup yields CDR1 MDHEN and CDR2 SYDVKM. The CDR3 nucleotides read TGTGCCAGCAGTTTGTTTGAACTTAACACTGAAGCTTTCTTT. It encodes CASSLFELNTEAFF.

The chain carries TRBV18 and TRBJ1-2; TRBD1 is a possible D gene (5 bases). Per germline, CDR1 KGHSH and CDR2 LQKENI. CDR3 size: 15 residues. V lost 2 bases and J 4 bases, leaving 14 bases between the germline ends. CDR3 sequence reads: CASSPGNRRSYGYTF. CDR3 in DNA: TGTGCCAGCTCACCAGGTAACAGGCGATCCTATGGCTACACCTTC.

The CDR3: CASSLGQPGELFF. As DNA, the CDR3 is TGTGCCAGCAGCTTAGGACAGCCCGGGGAGCTGTTTTTT. This chain connects TRBV7-8 to TRBJ2-2, with a weak D call TRBD1 (5 bases). Germline values: CDR1 SGHVS, CDR2 FQNEAQ. Trimming removed 1 base at V and 6 bases at J, with 6 bases between. The CDR3 runs to 13 residues.

The chain is built from TRBV28 and TRBJ1-2; D is unresolved. V dropped 6 bases and J dropped 7 bases, with 21 bases sitting between them. The CDR3 runs to 15 residues. The germline V gene has CDR1 MDHEN and CDR2 SYDVKM. CDR3 region: CASREPAAGFGGYTF. The CDR3 DNA follows: TGTGCCAGCAGAGAACCGGCTGCGGGATTCGGTGGCTACACCTTC.

This chain links TRBV7-6 with TRBJ2-5; no reliable D call. The better agreement between TRBJ2-7 and the DNA end casts doubt on the J call. The germline CDR1 and CDR2 sequences are SGHVS and FNYEAQ. The CDR3 has 15 residues. CDR3 sequence (DNA): TGTGCCAGCAGCTTTACCCGGGTCGCCACCTACGAGCAGTACTTC. As protein: CASSFTRVATYEQYF.

The V and J genes are TRBV2 and TRBJ2-5, with 9 bases lining up with TRBD2. The CDR3 extends over 15 amino acids. V gave up 7 bases and J gave up 2 bases; unmatched junction bases: 8. In germline, CDR1 is SNHLY, CDR2 FYNNEI. CDR3 residues: CASTPGGGAQETQYF. The CDR3, as DNA: TGTGCCAGCACCCCGGGCGGGGGGGCACAAGAGACCCAGTACTTC.

For the CDR3, the DNA is TGTGCCAGCAGCCAAACGGGAGACCTCGGGGAGCTGTTTTTT. Translating gives CASSQTGDLGELFF. The V gene is TRBV6-6, the J gene TRBJ2-2; possible D gene TRBD2, 6 bases. Trimming removed 6 bases at V and 7 bases at J, with 15 bases between. The CDR3 contains 14 residues. Germline CDR1 is MNHNY and CDR2 is SVGAGI (reference sequence).

The chain is built from TRBV27 and TRBJ1-1; TRBD1 agrees at 9 bases. Germline CDR1 reads MNHEY; CDR2 reads SMNVEV (reference sequence). The CDR3 contains 15 residues. After removal of 3 bases from V and 4 bases from J, the junction contained 6 bases not matched to a gene. The CDR3 nucleotides are TGTGCCAGCAGTTTTACAGGGGGCGCGGGCACTGAAGCTTTCTTT. Its protein is CASSFTGGAGTEAFF.

The chain uses TRBV28 and TRBJ1-1; no clear D. This CDR3 region has 13 residues. From germline, CDR1 is MDHEN and CDR2 SYDVKM. Trimming removed 3 bases at V and 1 base at J, with 6 bases between. For the CDR3, the DNA is TGTGCCAGCAGTTTTTGGCAGAACACTGAAGCTTTCTTT. It yields the protein CASSFWQNTEAFF. The variable domain in full, completed from reference TRBV28 and TRBJ1-1, reads DVKVTQSSRYLVKRTGEKVFLECVQDMDHENMFWYRQDPGLGLRLIYFSYDVKMKEKGDIPEGYSVSREKKERFSLILESASTNQTSMYLCASSFWQNTEAFFGQGTRLTVV.

This clone has just one count. This rearrangement joins TRBV10-3 to TRBJ2-5; D not certain. Germline V lookup: CDR1 ENHRY, CDR2 SYGVKD. The germline V and J ends were trimmed by 10 bases and 2 bases, with 14 bases remaining between them. This CDR3 is 13 amino acids long. CDR3 coding DNA: TGTGCCAGTTCCGTTGGTTGGCAAGAGACCCAGTACTTC. It encodes CASSVGWQETQYF.

The V gene is TRBV6-1, the J gene TRBJ1-1; D call uncertain. The germline V gene encodes CDR1 MNHNS and CDR2 SASEGT. Deletions cut 0 bases from V and 0 bases from J, with 17 bases between. This CDR3 comprises 18 residues. CDR3 in amino acids: CASSEAQVLGGVNTEAFF. The CDR3 bases are TGTGCCAGCAGTGAAGCGCAAGTACTCGGCGGTGTGAACACTGAAGCTTTCTTT.

The chain is built from TRBV12-1 and TRBJ2-5; the D segment call TRBD2 is taken from the table without a DNA check. TRBV12-1 has pseudogene status. This CDR3 has 15 amino acids. CDR3 loop: CASSFSGEPQETQYF. CDR3 in DNA: TGTGCCAGCAGCTTTAGCGGGGAACCACAAGAGACCCAGTACTTC.

This clone was detected only a few times. The chain carries TRBV29-1 and TRBJ2-7; 11 nucleotides agree with TRBD2. V lost 7 bases, J lost 2 bases, and 4 bases stayed unmatched. Germline CDR1 is SQVTM and CDR2 is ANQGSEA. This CDR3 is built from 13 residues. CDR3 residues: CSGLAGGPYEQYF. The CDR3 nucleotides are TGCAGCGGGTTAGCGGGAGGGCCCTACGAGCAGTACTTC.

This chain uses TRBV4-2 with TRBJ2-7; TRBD2 matches 8 bases. V dropped 4 bases and J dropped 3; count of bases not matched to a gene: 5. The germline gives CDR1 LGHNA, CDR2 YNFKEQ. The CDR3 is 14 amino acids. The CDR3 nucleotides read TGTGCCAGCAGCCCAACGGGAGGGAGCTACGAGCAGTACTTC. Translating gives CASSPTGGSYEQYF.

CDR3 DNA sequence: TGTGCCAGCAGCCCGCACCCCTCAAGGGCGGCCAGAAACACCGGGGAGCTGTTTTTT. Translated: CASSPHPSRAARNTGELFF. The chain uses TRBV13 and TRBJ2-2; D uncertain. Germline V CDR1 and CDR2: PRHDT, FYEKMQ (reference sequence). The ends were cut back, 5 bases at V and 2 bases at J, with 24 bases in the middle. This CDR3 is built from 19 residues.

The chain is built from TRBV4-3 and TRBJ2-3, with D possibly being TRBD2 (5 bases). The length of the CDR3 is 18 residues. With 3 bases removed from V and 0 bases from J, the gap between germline ends came to 19 bases. Germline V gene sequence: CDR1 LGHNA, CDR2 YSLEER. CDR3 in amino acids: CASSQDTPGRTSTDTQYF. The CDR3 region has the DNA TGCGCCAGCAGCCAGGATACTCCGGGAAGGACTAGCACAGATACGCAGTATTTT.

This clone has just a few counts. The chain combines TRBV2 with TRBJ2-5, with 10 bases lining up with TRBD1. The CDR3 contains 14 residues. Germline lookup yields CDR1 SNHLY and CDR2 FYNNEI. Losses at the gene ends were 6 bases for V and 3 bases for J; bases not matched to a gene: 4. DNA of the CDR3: TGTGCCAGCAGGTCGACAGGGGGCAAAGAGACCCAGTACTTC. Amino acid sequence: CASRSTGGKETQYF.

The chain is built from TRBV19 and TRBJ2-1; D gene unclear. Trimming shortened V by 8 bases and J by 7 bases, and 15 bases separated the two germline ends. Germline V CDR1 and CDR2: LNHDA, SQIVND (reference sequence). The CDR3 is 13 residues long. The CDR3 coding sequence is TGTGCCAGTTTAGAGTTTGGGGTTAATGAGCAGTTCTTC. Its translation: CASLEFGVNEQFF.